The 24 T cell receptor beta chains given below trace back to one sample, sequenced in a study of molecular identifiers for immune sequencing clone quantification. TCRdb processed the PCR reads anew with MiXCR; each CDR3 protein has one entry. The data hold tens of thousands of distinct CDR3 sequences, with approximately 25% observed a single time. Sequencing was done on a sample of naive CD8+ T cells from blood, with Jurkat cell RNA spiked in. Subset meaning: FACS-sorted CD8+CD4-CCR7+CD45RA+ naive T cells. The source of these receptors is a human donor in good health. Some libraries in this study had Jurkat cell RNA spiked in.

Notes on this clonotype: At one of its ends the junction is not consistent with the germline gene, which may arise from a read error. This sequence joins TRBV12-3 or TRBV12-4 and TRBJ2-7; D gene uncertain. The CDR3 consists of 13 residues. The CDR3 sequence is CASSFTDSSEQYF. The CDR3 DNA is TGTGCCAGCAGTTTCACTGACTCCTCCGAGCAGTACTTC.

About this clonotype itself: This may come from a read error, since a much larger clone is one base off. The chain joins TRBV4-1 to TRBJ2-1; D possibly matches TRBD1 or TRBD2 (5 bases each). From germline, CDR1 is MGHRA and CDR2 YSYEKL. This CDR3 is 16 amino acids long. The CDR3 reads CASSQAAVGTNNEQSF. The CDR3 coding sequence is TGCGCCAGCAGCCAAGCAGCCGTAGGGACGAACAATGAGCAGTCCTTC.

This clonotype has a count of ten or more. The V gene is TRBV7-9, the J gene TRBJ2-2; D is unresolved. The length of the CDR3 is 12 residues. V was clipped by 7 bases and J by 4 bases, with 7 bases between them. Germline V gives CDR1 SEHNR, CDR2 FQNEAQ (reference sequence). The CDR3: CASTTRTGELFF. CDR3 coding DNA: TGTGCCAGCACCACCCGCACCGGGGAGCTGTTTTTT.

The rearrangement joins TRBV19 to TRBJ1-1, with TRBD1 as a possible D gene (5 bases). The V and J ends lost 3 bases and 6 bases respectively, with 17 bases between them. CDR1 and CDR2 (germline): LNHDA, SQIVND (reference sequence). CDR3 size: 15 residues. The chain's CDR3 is CASSMGWGAGAEAFF. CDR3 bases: TGTGCCAGTAGTATGGGATGGGGCGCAGGAGCTGAAGCTTTCTTT.

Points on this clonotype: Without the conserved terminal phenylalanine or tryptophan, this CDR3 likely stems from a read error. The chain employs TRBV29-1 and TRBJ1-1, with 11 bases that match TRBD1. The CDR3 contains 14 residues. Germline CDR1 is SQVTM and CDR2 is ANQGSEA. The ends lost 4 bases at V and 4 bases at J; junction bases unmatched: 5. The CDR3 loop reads CSVASGTGGTEAFL. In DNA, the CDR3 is TGCAGCGTTGCCTCCGGGACAGGGGGCACTGAAGCTTTCCTT.

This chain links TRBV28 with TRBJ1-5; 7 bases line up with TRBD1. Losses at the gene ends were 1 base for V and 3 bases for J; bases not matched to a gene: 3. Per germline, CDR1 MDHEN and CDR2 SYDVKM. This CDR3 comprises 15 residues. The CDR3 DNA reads TGTGCCAGCAGTTTATACAGGGGTAACAATCAGCCCCAGCATTTT. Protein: CASSLYRGNNQPQHF.

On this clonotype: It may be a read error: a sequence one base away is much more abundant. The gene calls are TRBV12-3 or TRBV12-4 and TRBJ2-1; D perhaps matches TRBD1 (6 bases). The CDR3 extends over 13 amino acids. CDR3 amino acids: CASQPPGDNERFF. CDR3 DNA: TGTGCCAGCCAACCACCAGGGGACAATGAGCGGTTCTTC.

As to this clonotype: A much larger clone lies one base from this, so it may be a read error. The CDR3 bases are TGTGCCAGCAGCTTAGGGCAGACCAACGAGCAGTACTTC. Translation gives CASSLGQTNEQYF. The chain uses TRBV13 and TRBJ2-7; D unclear. Per the germline V gene, CDR1 is PRHDT and CDR2 is FYEKMQ (reference sequence). The CDR3 totals 13 residues. The V gene lost 0 bases and the J gene lost 5 bases, with 8 bases spanning the gap.

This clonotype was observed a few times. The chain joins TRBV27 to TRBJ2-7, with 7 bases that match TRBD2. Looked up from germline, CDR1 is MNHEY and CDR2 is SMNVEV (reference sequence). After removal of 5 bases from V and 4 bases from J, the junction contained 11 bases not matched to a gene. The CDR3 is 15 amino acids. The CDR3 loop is CASSILSTGGYEQYF. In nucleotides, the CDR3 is TGTGCCAGCAGTATACTTTCGACGGGAGGATACGAGCAGTACTTC.

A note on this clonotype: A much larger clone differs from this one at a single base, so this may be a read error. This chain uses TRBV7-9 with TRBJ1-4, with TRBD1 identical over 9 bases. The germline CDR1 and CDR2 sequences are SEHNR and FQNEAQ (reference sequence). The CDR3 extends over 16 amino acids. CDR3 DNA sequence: TGTGCCAGCAGCCCCCTCCCCCGGGACAGGGATGAAAAACTGCTTTTT. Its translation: CASSPLPRDRDEKLLF. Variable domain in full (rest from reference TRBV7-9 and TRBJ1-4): DTGVSQNPRHKITKRGQNVTFRCDPISEHNRLYWYRQTLGQGPEFLTYFQNEAQLEKSRLLSDRFSAERPKGSFSTLEIQRTEQGDSAMYLCASSPLPRDRDEKLLFGSGTQLSVL.

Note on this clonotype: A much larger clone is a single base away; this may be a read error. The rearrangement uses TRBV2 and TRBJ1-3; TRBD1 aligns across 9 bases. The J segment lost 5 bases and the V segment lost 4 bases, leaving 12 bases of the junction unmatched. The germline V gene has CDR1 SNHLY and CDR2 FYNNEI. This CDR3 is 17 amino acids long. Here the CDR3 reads CASSVVPGQGTRNTIYF. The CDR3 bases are TGTGCCAGCAGTGTTGTTCCGGGACAGGGTACCAGAAACACCATATATTTT.

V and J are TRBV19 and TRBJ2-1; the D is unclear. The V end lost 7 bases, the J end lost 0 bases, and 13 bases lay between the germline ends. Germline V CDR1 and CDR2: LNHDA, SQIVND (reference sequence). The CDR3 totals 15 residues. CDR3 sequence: CASTVALSSYNEQFF. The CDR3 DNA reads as TGTGCCAGTACTGTGGCGCTCAGCTCCTACAATGAGCAGTTCTTC. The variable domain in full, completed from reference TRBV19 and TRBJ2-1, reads DGGITQSPKYLFRKEGQNVTLSCEQNLNHDAMYWYRQDPGQGLRLIYYSQIVNDFQKGDIAEGYSVSREKKESFPLTVTSAQKNPTAFYLCASTVALSSYNEQFFGPGTRLTVL.

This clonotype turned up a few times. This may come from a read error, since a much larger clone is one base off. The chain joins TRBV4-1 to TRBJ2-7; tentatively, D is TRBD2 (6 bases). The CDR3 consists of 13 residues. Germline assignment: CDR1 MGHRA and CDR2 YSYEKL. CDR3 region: CASSQVGRYEKYF. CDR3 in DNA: TGCGCCAGCAGCCAAGTTGGGAGGTACGAGAAGTACTTC.

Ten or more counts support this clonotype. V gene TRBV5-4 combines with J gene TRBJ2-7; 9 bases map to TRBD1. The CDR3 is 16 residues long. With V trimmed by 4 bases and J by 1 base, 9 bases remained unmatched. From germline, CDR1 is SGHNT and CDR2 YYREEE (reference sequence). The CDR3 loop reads CASSPMPGQGSYEQYF. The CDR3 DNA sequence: TGTGCCAGCAGCCCCATGCCGGGACAGGGTTCCTACGAGCAGTACTTC. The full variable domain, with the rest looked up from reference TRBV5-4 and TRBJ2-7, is ETGVTQSPTHLIKTRGQQVTLRCSSQSGHNTVSWYQQALGQGPQFIFQYYREEENGRGNFPPRFSGLQFPNYSSELNVNALELDDSALYLCASSPMPGQGSYEQYFGPGTRLTVT.

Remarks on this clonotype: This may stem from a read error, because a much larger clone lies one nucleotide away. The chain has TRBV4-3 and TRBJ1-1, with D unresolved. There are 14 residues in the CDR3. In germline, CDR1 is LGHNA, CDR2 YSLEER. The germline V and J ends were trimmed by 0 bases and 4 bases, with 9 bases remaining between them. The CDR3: CASSQEYTVTEAFF. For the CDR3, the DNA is TGCGCCAGCAGCCAAGAGTACACAGTCACTGAAGCTTTCTTT.

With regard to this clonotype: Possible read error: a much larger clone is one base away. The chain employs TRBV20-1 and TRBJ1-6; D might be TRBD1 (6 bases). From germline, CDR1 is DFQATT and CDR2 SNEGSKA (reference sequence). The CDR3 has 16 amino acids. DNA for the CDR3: TGCAGTGTACAGGAGACTGGACAGAGCTATAATTCACCCCCCCACTTT. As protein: CSVQETGQSYNSPPHF.

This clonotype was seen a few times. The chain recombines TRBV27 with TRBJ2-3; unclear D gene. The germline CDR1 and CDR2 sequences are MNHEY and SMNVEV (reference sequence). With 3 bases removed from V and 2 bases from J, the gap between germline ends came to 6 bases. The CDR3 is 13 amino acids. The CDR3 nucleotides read TGTGCCAGCAGTTTTAGCATCACAGATACGCAGTATTTT. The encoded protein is CASSFSITDTQYF.

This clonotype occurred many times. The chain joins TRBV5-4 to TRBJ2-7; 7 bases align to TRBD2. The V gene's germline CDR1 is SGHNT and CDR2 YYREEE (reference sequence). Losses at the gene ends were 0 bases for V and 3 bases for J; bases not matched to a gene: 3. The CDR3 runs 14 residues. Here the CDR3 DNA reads TGTGCCAGCAGCTTGGAGTCTAGCGGCTACGAGCAGTACTTC. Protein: CASSLESSGYEQYF. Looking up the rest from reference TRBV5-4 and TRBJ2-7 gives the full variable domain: ETGVTQSPTHLIKTRGQQVTLRCSSQSGHNTVSWYQQALGQGPQFIFQYYREEENGRGNFPPRFSGLQFPNYSSELNVNALELDDSALYLCASSLESSGYEQYFGPGTRLTVT.

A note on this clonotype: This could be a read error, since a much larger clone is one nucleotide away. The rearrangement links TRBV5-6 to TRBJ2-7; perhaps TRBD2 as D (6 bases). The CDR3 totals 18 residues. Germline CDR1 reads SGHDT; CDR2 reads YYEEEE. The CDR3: CAGSFEGVGGPATYEQYF. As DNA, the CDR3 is TGTGCCGGCAGCTTCGAAGGGGTCGGGGGACCAGCGACCTACGAGCAGTACTTC. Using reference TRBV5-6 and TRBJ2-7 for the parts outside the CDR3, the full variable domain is DAGVTQSPTHLIKTRGQQVTLRCSPKSGHDTVSWYQQALGQGPQFIFQYYEEEERQRGNFPDRFSGHQFPNYSSELNVNALLLGDSALYLCAGSFEGVGGPATYEQYFGPGTRLTVT.

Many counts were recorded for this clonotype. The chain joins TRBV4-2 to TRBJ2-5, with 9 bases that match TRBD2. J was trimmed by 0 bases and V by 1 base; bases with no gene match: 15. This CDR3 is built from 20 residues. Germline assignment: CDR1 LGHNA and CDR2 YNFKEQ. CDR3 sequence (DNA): TGTGCCAGCAGCCAAGGGATGTCTAGCGGGAATCCCGCATACCAAGAGACCCAGTACTTC. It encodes CASSQGMSSGNPAYQETQYF.

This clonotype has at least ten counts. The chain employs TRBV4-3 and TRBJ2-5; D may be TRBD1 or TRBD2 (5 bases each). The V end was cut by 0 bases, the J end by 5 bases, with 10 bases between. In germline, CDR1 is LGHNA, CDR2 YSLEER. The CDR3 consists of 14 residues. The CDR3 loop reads CASSQDRGEETQYF. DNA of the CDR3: TGCGCCAGCAGCCAAGATCGGGGCGAGGAGACCCAGTACTTC.

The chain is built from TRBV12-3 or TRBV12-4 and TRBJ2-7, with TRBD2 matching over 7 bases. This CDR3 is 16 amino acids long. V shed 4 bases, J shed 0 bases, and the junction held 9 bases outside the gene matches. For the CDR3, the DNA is TGTGCCAGCAGTTCTTCTGGGGGGGGAAGCTCCTACGAGCAGTACTTC. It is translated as CASSSSGGGSSYEQYF.

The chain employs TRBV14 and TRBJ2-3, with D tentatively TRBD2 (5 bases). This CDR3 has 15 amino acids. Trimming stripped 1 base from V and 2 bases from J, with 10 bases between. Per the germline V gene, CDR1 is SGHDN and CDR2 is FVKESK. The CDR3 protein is CASSQVGDTTDTQYF. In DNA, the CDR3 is TGTGCCAGCAGCCAAGTCGGGGATACCACAGATACGCAGTATTTT.

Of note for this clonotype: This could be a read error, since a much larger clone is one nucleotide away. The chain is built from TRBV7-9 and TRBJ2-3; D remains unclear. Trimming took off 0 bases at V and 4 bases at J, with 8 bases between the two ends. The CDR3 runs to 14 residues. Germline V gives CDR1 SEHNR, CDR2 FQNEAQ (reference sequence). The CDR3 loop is CASSLAPSADTQYF. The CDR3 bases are TGTGCCAGCAGCTTAGCTCCAAGCGCAGATACGCAGTATTTT.